This is a list of T cell receptor beta chains from one sample in a study of vaccination and CD4 T cells after COVID-19. MiXCR was run by TCRdb on the PCR reads, yielding one entry per CDR3 protein. The sample has under 25,000 distinct CDR3 sequences, 58% seen once. Which antigens these TCRs recognize remains unknown. The material sequenced was CD4+ T cells from blood, cultured in vitro. These TCRs come from a human donor who had recovered from COVID-19. Both conserved end residues are part of each CDR3. The order of the fields is CDR3 protein, CDR3 DNA, clone size, V gene, J gene, D gene. A D gene is named only where the DNA matches it firmly. Clone size is not always given. Where it is, it says once, few, many or a class for expanded clones.

cdr3_aa: CASSLDGTSVIRTGELFF
cdr3_nt: TGTGCCAGCAGCTTAGATGGGACTTCAGTCATTCGGACCGGGGAGCTGTTTTTT
clone_size: .
v_call: TRBV7-2
j_call: TRBJ2-2
d_call: .

cdr3_aa: CASSLRTEPSYEQYF
cdr3_nt: TGTGCCAGCAGCTTAAGGACAGAACCCTCCTACGAGCAGTACTTC
clone_size: once
v_call: TRBV7-2
j_call: TRBJ2-7
d_call: .

cdr3_aa: CASINPGSSGANVLTF
cdr3_nt: TGTGCCAGTATCAACCCAGGGAGCTCTGGGGCCAACGTCCTGACTTTC
clone_size: .
v_call: TRBV19
j_call: TRBJ2-6
d_call: .

cdr3_aa: CASSDRLGTGELFF
cdr3_nt: TGCGCCAGCAGTGACCGATTGGGCACCGGGGAGCTGTTTTTT
clone_size: .
v_call: TRBV10-1
j_call: TRBJ2-2
d_call: .

cdr3_aa: CSASQGPNQPQHF
cdr3_nt: TGCAGTGCTAGTCAGGGACCAAATCAGCCCCAGCATTTT
clone_size: medium-sized
v_call: TRBV20-1
j_call: TRBJ1-5
d_call: .

cdr3_aa: CASSPRTSEGTQYF
cdr3_nt: TGTGCCAGCAGCCCGCGGACTAGCGAGGGGACCCAGTACTTC
clone_size: .
v_call: TRBV7-9
j_call: TRBJ2-5
d_call: TRBD2

cdr3_aa: CASSLVRGFREETQYF
cdr3_nt: TGTGCCAGCAGCTTAGTGCGGGGCTTTAGGGAAGAGACCCAGTACTTC
clone_size: .
v_call: TRBV11-3
j_call: TRBJ2-5
d_call: .

cdr3_aa: CASSPGQALNTEAFF
cdr3_nt: TGTGCCAGTAGCCCGGGACAGGCCTTGAACACTGAAGCTTTCTTT
clone_size: .
v_call: TRBV19
j_call: TRBJ1-1
d_call: TRBD1

cdr3_aa: CASSISAGPRYGYTF
cdr3_nt: TGTGCCAGTAGTATCTCCGCAGGTCCCCGCTATGGCTACACCTTC
clone_size: few
v_call: TRBV19
j_call: TRBJ1-2
d_call: .

cdr3_aa: CASSLPGLEVTGELFF
cdr3_nt: TGTGCCAGCAGTTTACCGGGACTAGAGGTCACCGGGGAGCTGTTTTTT
clone_size: .
v_call: TRBV6-5
j_call: TRBJ2-2
d_call: TRBD2

cdr3_aa: CSARPTGQGGEAFF
cdr3_nt: TGCAGTGCTAGACCTACGGGACAGGGCGGTGAAGCTTTCTTT
clone_size: .
v_call: TRBV20-1
j_call: TRBJ1-1
d_call: TRBD1

cdr3_aa: CAWIRHLSYNEQFF
cdr3_nt: TGTGCCTGGATTAGACACCTCTCCTACAATGAGCAGTTCTTC
clone_size: .
v_call: TRBV30
j_call: TRBJ2-1
d_call: .

cdr3_aa: CASSLSVNTEAFF
cdr3_nt: TGCGCCAGCAGCTTGTCAGTGAACACTGAAGCTTTCTTT
clone_size: .
v_call: TRBV5-1
j_call: TRBJ1-1
d_call: .

cdr3_aa: CAWSRGTETQYF
cdr3_nt: TGTGCCTGGAGCAGGGGAACAGAGACCCAGTACTTC
clone_size: .
v_call: TRBV30
j_call: TRBJ2-5
d_call: .

cdr3_aa: CASSILGPGKGYTF
cdr3_nt: TGTGCCAGTAGTATCCTGGGGCCGGGGAAGGGCTACACCTTC
clone_size: .
v_call: TRBV19
j_call: TRBJ1-2
d_call: .

cdr3_aa: CASSLTERYEQYF
cdr3_nt: TGTGCCAGCAGCTTAACGGAACGCTACGAGCAGTACTTC
clone_size: .
v_call: TRBV7-6
j_call: TRBJ2-7
d_call: .

cdr3_aa: CASSPQRGRSGNTEAFF
cdr3_nt: TGTGCCAGCAGCCCCCAAAGGGGACGTTCGGGCAACACTGAAGCTTTCTTT
clone_size: .
v_call: TRBV4-2
j_call: TRBJ1-1
d_call: .

cdr3_aa: CASSPVRRAPFGYTF
cdr3_nt: TGTGCCAGCAGCCCGGTTAGGAGGGCCCCGTTTGGCTACACCTTC
clone_size: few
v_call: TRBV7-9
j_call: TRBJ1-2
d_call: .

cdr3_aa: CASSSPRALATEAFF
cdr3_nt: TGTGCCAGCAGTTCTCCAAGAGCCTTGGCCACTGAAGCTTTCTTT
clone_size: .
v_call: TRBV27
j_call: TRBJ1-1
d_call: .

cdr3_aa: CASSFNRGQNQPQHF
cdr3_nt: TGTGCCAGCAGCTTCAACAGGGGGCAAAATCAGCCCCAGCATTTT
clone_size: few
v_call: TRBV7-2
j_call: TRBJ1-5
d_call: TRBD1